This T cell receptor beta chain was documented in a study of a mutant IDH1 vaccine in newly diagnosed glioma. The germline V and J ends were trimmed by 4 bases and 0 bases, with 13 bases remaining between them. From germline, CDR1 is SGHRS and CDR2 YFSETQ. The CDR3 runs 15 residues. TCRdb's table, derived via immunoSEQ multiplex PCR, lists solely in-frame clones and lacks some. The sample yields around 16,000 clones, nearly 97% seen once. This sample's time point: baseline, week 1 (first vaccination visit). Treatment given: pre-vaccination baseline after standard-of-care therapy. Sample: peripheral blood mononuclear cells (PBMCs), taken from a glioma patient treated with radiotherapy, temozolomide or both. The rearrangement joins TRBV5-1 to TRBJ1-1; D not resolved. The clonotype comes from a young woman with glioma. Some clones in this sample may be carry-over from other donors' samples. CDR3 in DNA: TGCGCCAGCAGCGCGGACGAACACCTGAACACTGAAGCTTTCTTT. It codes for CASSADEHLNTEAFF.